The 28 T cell receptor beta chains below come from one sample, sequenced in a study of blood T cell repertoires in COVID-19. Produced via immunoSEQ multiplex PCR; TCRdb's table is partial and in-frame only. The data contain 320,000 or so clones, 89% of them singletons. Sequencing was carried out using PBMCs or T cells enriched from blood (not recorded which). The receptors stem from a man in his sixties who had recovered from COVID-19.

The chain combines TRBV18 with TRBJ2-7; TRBD2 matches at 7 bases. The CDR3 covers 15 residues. Germline trimming cut 0 bases from V and 4 bases from J; bases unmatched to any gene: 6. Per germline, CDR1 KGHSH and CDR2 LQKENI. In DNA form, the CDR3 reads TGTGCCAGCTCACCACCGAGCGGGAAGGGGTACGAGCAGTACTTC. This encodes CASSPPSGKGYEQYF.

This chain joins TRBV15 and TRBJ2-1; the D gene is possibly TRBD1 (5 bases). The V end lost 2 bases, the J end lost 8 bases, and 22 bases lay between the germline ends. Looked up from germline, CDR1 is LNHNV and CDR2 is YYDKDF (reference sequence). The CDR3 is made up of 17 amino acids. For the CDR3, the DNA is TGTGCCACCAGCAGAAACATAAGGGGTATCTTAGGCGATGAGCAGTTCTTC. Residues: CATSRNIRGILGDEQFF. The full variable domain, in which reference TRBV15 and TRBJ2-1 provide the parts outside the CDR3, is DAMVIQNPRYQVTQFGKPVTLSCSQTLNHNVMYWYQQKSSQAPKLLFHYYDKDFNNEADTPDNFQSRRPNTSFCFLDIRSPGLGDTAMYLCATSRNIRGILGDEQFFGPGTRLTVL.

The rearrangement joins TRBV5-6 to TRBJ2-5; D perhaps matches TRBD1 (6 bases). V was shortened by 4 bases and J by 2 bases, with 12 bases between the two germline ends. Germline CDR1 and CDR2: SGHDT and YYEEEE. This CDR3 comprises 14 residues. CDR3 nucleotide sequence: TGTGCCAGCAGCCCGTTCGACAGGCAAGAGACCCAGTACTTC. Encoded protein: CASSPFDRQETQYF. The complete variable domain, with remaining parts taken from reference TRBV5-6 and TRBJ2-5, reads DAGVTQSPTHLIKTRGQQVTLRCSPKSGHDTVSWYQQALGQGPQFIFQYYEEEERQRGNFPDRFSGHQFPNYSSELNVNALLLGDSALYLCASSPFDRQETQYFGPGTRLLVL.

The genes are TRBV9 and TRBJ2-2, with D tentatively TRBD1 (6 bases). The germline gives CDR1 SGDLS, CDR2 YYNGEE. This CDR3 comprises 16 residues. Trimming cost V 2 bases and J 7 bases, with 18 bases left between them. This CDR3 reads CASSVDRSPRGGELFF. For the CDR3, the DNA is TGTGCCAGCAGCGTCGACAGGAGCCCTAGGGGCGGGGAGCTGTTTTTT.

The chain is built from TRBV29-1 and TRBJ2-1, with 7 bases aligning to TRBD2. Germline V gene sequence: CDR1 SQVTM, CDR2 ANQGSEA. There are 12 residues in the CDR3. The trim removed 3 bases at V and 6 bases at J, leaving 2 bases unmatched. The CDR3 reads CSVERESNEQFF. CDR3 bases: TGCAGCGTTGAGCGGGAGAGCAATGAGCAGTTCTTC.

The V call is TRBV7-3, the J call TRBJ2-2; possibly TRBD1 for D (5 bases). The germline gives CDR1 SGHTA, CDR2 FQGTGA. V lost 5 bases, J lost 3 bases, and 10 bases lay in between. The CDR3 totals 14 residues. The CDR3 here is CASSGLTDTGELFF. CDR3 nucleotide sequence: TGTGCCAGCAGCGGTTTGACAGACACCGGGGAGCTGTTTTTT.

The chain links TRBV18 to TRBJ1-3; 8 bases align to TRBD1. The CDR3 sequence is 16 residues long. Germline V gene data show CDR1 as KGHSH and CDR2 as LQKENI. V lost 3 bases and J lost 2; bases outside the gene matches: 6. CDR3 sequence (DNA): TGTGCCAGCTCACCTCAGGGGGCCTCACCTGGAAACACCATATATTTT. This gives the protein CASSPQGASPGNTIYF.

The chain employs TRBV28 and TRBJ1-3; a possible D gene is TRBD1 (6 bases). This CDR3 contains 15 residues. Trimming stripped 7 bases from V and 4 bases from J, with 17 bases between. Germline CDR1 MDHEN, CDR2 SYDVKM. Here the CDR3 DNA reads TGTGCCAGCACCTCCCTCGGGACACACGGAAACACCATATATTTT. Translating gives CASTSLGTHGNTIYF.

V and J are TRBV18 and TRBJ1-1; no firm D call. Trimming stripped 1 base from V and 5 bases from J, with 14 bases between. This CDR3 is 15 amino acids long. CDR1 is KGHSH, CDR2 LQKENI, per germline. This CDR3 is CASSPQNSFDTEAFF. The CDR3 nucleotides read TGTGCCAGCTCACCACAAAATAGCTTCGATACTGAAGCTTTCTTT.

This chain joins TRBV28 and TRBJ2-7, with TRBD2 matching 7 bases. The CDR3 extends over 15 amino acids. The germline CDR1 and CDR2 sequences are MDHEN and SYDVKM. With V trimmed by 3 bases and J by 2 bases, 7 bases remained unmatched. The CDR3 spells CASSLRVGGAYEQYF. CDR3 DNA: TGTGCCAGCAGTTTGAGGGTTGGGGGGGCCTACGAGCAGTACTTC.

The chain combines TRBV7-3 with TRBJ2-1, with D hard to call. The CDR3 is 14 residues long. Trimming took off 1 base at V and 3 bases at J, with 7 bases between the two ends. The V gene's germline CDR1 is SGHTA and CDR2 FQGTGA. The CDR3 here is CASSLISGYNEQFF. CDR3 in DNA: TGTGCCAGCAGCTTAATTTCCGGCTACAATGAGCAGTTCTTC.

The CDR3 protein is CASSLTHSGNEQFF. The CDR3 coding sequence is TGTGCCAGCAGCTTAACTCACTCGGGCAATGAGCAGTTCTTC. The V and J genes are TRBV7-3 and TRBJ2-1, with unresolved D. V was trimmed by 0 bases and J by 6 bases, leaving 9 bases between them. Germline V gives CDR1 SGHTA, CDR2 FQGTGA. The CDR3 extends over 14 amino acids.

V gene TRBV29-1 combines with J gene TRBJ1-4; D remains unclear. V lost 5 bases and J 5 bases, leaving 15 bases between the germline ends. This CDR3 contains 14 residues. Germline V gene lookup returns CDR1 SQVTM and CDR2 ANQGSEA. The CDR3 reads CSVSRGVGNEKLFF. CDR3 nucleotide sequence: TGCAGCGTTTCACGGGGAGTAGGGAATGAAAAACTGTTTTTT.

The chain carries TRBV20-1 and TRBJ2-7; D uncertain. The CDR3 has 11 residues. In germline, CDR1 is DFQATT, CDR2 SNEGSKA (reference sequence). V was trimmed by 7 bases and J by 0 bases, leaving 7 bases between them. CDR3 bases: TGCAGTGGAGCGAGCTCCTACGAGCAGTACTTC. Its translation: CSGASSYEQYF.

The chain has TRBV4-1 and TRBJ1-5; the match to TRBD1 covers 8 bases. With 1 base clipped from V and 3 bases from J, the junction kept 11 bases outside the gene matches. Germline loops: CDR1 MGHRA, CDR2 YSYEKL. There are 18 residues in the CDR3. The CDR3 region has the DNA TGCGCCAGCAGCCAAGCTATGAGACAGGGGTACCTCAATCAGCCCCAGCATTTT. This gives the protein CASSQAMRQGYLNQPQHF.

The J gene is TRBJ2-5, the V gene TRBV7-9; TRBD2 aligns across 7 bases. Trimming removed 1 base from V and 5 bases from J; junction bases left unmatched: 10. Germline loops: CDR1 SEHNR, CDR2 FQNEAQ (reference sequence). The CDR3 has 16 residues. CDR3 coding DNA: TGTGCCAGCAGCTTAGGAGGGAAAGGGCGGGGGGAGACCCAGTACTTC. Amino acid sequence: CASSLGGKGRGETQYF. Full variable domain (outside the CDR3, taken from reference TRBV7-9 and TRBJ2-5): DTGVSQNPRHKITKRGQNVTFRCDPISEHNRLYWYRQTLGQGPEFLTYFQNEAQLEKSRLLSDRFSAERPKGSFSTLEIQRTEQGDSAMYLCASSLGGKGRGETQYFGPGTRLLVL.

This clone came up once. This chain connects TRBV24-1 to TRBJ2-4; 7 bases match TRBD1. The V and J ends lost 6 bases and 5 bases, in that order; junction bases with no gene match: 3. The CDR3 extends over 13 amino acids. Germline V gives CDR1 KGHDR, CDR2 SFDVKD. Here the CDR3 reads CATSYTGENIQYF. The CDR3 nucleotides read TGTGCCACCAGTTATACAGGGGAAAACATTCAGTACTTC.

The J gene is TRBJ1-1, the V gene TRBV7-8; no reliable D call. The CDR3 has 13 residues. With 9 bases removed from V and 1 base from J, the gap between germline ends came to 12 bases. Germline values: CDR1 SGHVS, CDR2 FQNEAQ. CDR3: CASRYGSNTEAFF. The CDR3 region has the DNA TGTGCCAGTCGGTACGGGTCGAACACTGAAGCTTTCTTT.

The chain joins TRBV7-9 to TRBJ2-1; maybe TRBD2 (6 bases). Germline CDR1 SEHNR, CDR2 FQNEAQ (reference sequence). There are 13 residues in the CDR3. V was trimmed by 5 bases and J by 9 bases, leaving 14 bases between them. The CDR3 DNA is TGTGCCAGCAGCCCCGGGACTGTGGGTGAGCAGTTCTTC. It translates to CASSPGTVGEQFF. Full variable domain (outside the CDR3, taken from reference TRBV7-9 and TRBJ2-1): DTGVSQNPRHKITKRGQNVTFRCDPISEHNRLYWYRQTLGQGPEFLTYFQNEAQLEKSRLLSDRFSAERPKGSFSTLEIQRTEQGDSAMYLCASSPGTVGEQFFGPGTRLTVL.

The CDR3 spells CASSEPGLGYNEQFF. CDR3 nucleotides: TGTGCCAGCAGCGAACCGGGACTAGGATACAATGAGCAGTTCTTC. The V and J genes are TRBV11-3 and TRBJ2-1; TRBD2 aligns across 8 bases. V lost 5 bases and J lost 4; bases outside the gene matches: 7. CDR3 length equals 15 residues. The germline V gene encodes CDR1 SGHNT and CDR2 YENEEA.

As to this clone: Other DNA sequences from this sample encode an identical CDR3 as well. The V call is TRBV4-1, the J call TRBJ2-1; TRBD2 aligns across 10 bases. CDR3 length: 15 residues. Germline CDR1 MGHRA, CDR2 YSYEKL. Trimming took 4 bases from V and 1 from J; bases not matched to a gene: 1. DNA of the CDR3: TGCGCCAGCAGCCCGACTAGCGGGTCCTACAATGAGCAGTTCTTC. Translating it yields CASSPTSGSYNEQFF.

This chain uses TRBV5-1 with TRBJ2-2; TRBD1 is a possible D gene (5 bases). Germline-derived CDR1 and CDR2 are SGHRS and YFSETQ. V was clipped by 2 bases and J by 1 base, with 6 bases between them. The CDR3 is 14 residues long. CDR3 amino acids: CASSFQGNTGELFF. The CDR3 bases are TGCGCCAGCAGCTTCCAGGGGAACACCGGGGAGCTGTTTTTT. Complete variable domain (other parts from reference TRBV5-1 and TRBJ2-2): KAGVTQTPRYLIKTRGQQVTLSCSPISGHRSVSWYQQTPGQGLQFLFEYFSETQRNKGNFPGRFSGRQFSNSRSEMNVSTLELGDSALYLCASSFQGNTGELFFGEGSRLTVL.

This clone was seen a single time. The CDR3, as DNA: TGTGCCAGCAGTTACATCGACAAAACGGGGAATGAGCAGTTCTTC. This translates into CASSYIDKTGNEQFF. The chain links TRBV6-2 or TRBV6-3 to TRBJ2-1; D possibly corresponds to TRBD2 (5 bases). Germline CDR1 MNHEY, CDR2 SVGEGT. The CDR3 spans 15 residues. Deletions cut 2 bases from V and 7 bases from J, with 15 bases between.

The chain couples TRBV9 to TRBJ2-1, with TRBD2 as a possible D gene (5 bases). The V end was cut by 6 bases, the J end by 6 bases, with 13 bases between. The germline CDR1 and CDR2 sequences are SGDLS and YYNGEE. This CDR3 has 13 residues. The CDR3 spells CASTPGGPNEQFF. CDR3 DNA: TGTGCCAGCACCCCCGGCGGGCCCAATGAGCAGTTCTTC.

The chain carries TRBV2 and TRBJ2-6; D call uncertain. Per germline, CDR1 SNHLY and CDR2 FYNNEI. V shed 0 bases and J shed 2 bases, with 5 bases lying between them. The CDR3 has 15 amino acids. CDR3 sequence (DNA): TGTGCCAGCAGTGAAGCGCTACCTGGGGCCAACGTCCTGACTTTC. Amino acid sequence: CASSEALPGANVLTF.

V is TRBV24-1 and J is TRBJ1-1, with D possibly matching TRBD1 (6 bases). Germline V gene data show CDR1 as KGHDR and CDR2 as SFDVKD. The CDR3 length is 18 residues. V dropped 4 bases and J dropped 0 bases, with 20 bases sitting between them. CDR3 nucleotide sequence: TGTGCCACCAGTGAGATTCGACAGGCCCGACCCTTGAACACTGAAGCTTTCTTT. Amino acid sequence: CATSEIRQARPLNTEAFF.

The V and J genes are TRBV15 and TRBJ1-3; 8 bases match TRBD1. Germline V gives CDR1 LNHNV, CDR2 YYDKDF (reference sequence). The CDR3 has 18 amino acids. After removal of 0 bases from V and 0 bases from J, the junction contained 7 bases not matched to a gene. This CDR3 reads CATSRDNTGGPSGNTIYF. The CDR3 DNA reads TGTGCCACCAGCAGAGACAACACAGGGGGTCCCTCTGGAAACACCATATATTTT.

About this clone: At the DNA level, this CDR3 is encoded by other sequences in the same sample as well. The chain has TRBV2 and TRBJ1-3, with 7 bases fitting TRBD1. This CDR3 has 15 amino acids. Germline CDR1 and CDR2: SNHLY and FYNNEI. V shed 6 bases, J shed 0 bases, and the junction held 5 bases outside the gene matches. CDR3 region: CASSADRASGNTIYF. Here the CDR3 DNA reads TGTGCCAGCAGCGCAGACAGGGCCTCTGGAAACACCATATATTTT.